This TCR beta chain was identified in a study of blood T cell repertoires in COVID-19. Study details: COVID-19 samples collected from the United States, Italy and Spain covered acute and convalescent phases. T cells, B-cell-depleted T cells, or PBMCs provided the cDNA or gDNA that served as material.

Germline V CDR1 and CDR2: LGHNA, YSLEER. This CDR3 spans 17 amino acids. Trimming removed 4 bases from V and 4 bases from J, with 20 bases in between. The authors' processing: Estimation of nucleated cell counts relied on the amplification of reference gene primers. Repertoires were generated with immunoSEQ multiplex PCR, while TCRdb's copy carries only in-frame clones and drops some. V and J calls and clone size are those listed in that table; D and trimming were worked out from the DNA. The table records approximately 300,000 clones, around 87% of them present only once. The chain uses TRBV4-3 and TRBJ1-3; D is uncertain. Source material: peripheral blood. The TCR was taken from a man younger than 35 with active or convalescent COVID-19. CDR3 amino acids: CASSLDPPGRGGNTIYF. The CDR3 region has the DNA TGCGCCAGCAGCCTAGACCCGCCGGGGAGAGGGGGAAACACCATATATTTT.